Below, one T cell receptor beta chain is given with its context. The antigen is unknown. A junction boundary mismatches the germline segment, possibly from a read error. The data were taken from a study of T cells in Graves' hyperthyroidism and ophthalmopathy. In germline, CDR1 is MNHEY, CDR2 SMNVEV (reference sequence). The CDR3 is made up of 13 amino acids. Uncontrolled infections, other autoimmune diseases, pregnancy or lactation led to exclusion of patients. Based on clinical symptoms, serum thyroxine and TRAb, thyroid ultrasound and orbital computed tomography, diagnoses were reached. Study-level points and caveats: Most expanded thyroid clonotypes above 0.001 recurred in blood. With a median lead of around 5.9 months before onset, the model predicted ophthalmopathy.

Researchers took RNA transcripts and amplified the TCR beta CDR3 regions from them. The HTBI primer set was used in a first-round RT-PCR of the TCR CDR3. TCRdb redid the calling of the multiplex PCR reads with MiXCR, one entry per CDR3 protein. Counted here are about 600,000 distinct CDR3 sequences, 14% occurring once; the ten biggest clones make up 7.1%. This clonotype originated in a woman between 18 and 29 years old with Graves' ophthalmopathy. Sequencing was carried out using blood. The chain recombines TRBV27 with TRBJ1-3; D gene uncertain. The CDR3 sequence: CATSGSRGNTIYF. As DNA, the CDR3 is TGTGCCACCAGTGGCTCTCGGGGAAACACCATATATTTT.